The 11 T cell receptor beta chains below all came from one sample that was sequenced in a study of blood T cells in healthy people across ages. PCR was performed a second time for roughly 7 to 12 cycles using a sample-barcoded 5' primer and a J-beta primer mix. Each CDR3 protein is one row after TCRdb ran MiXCR on the 5' RACE reads. The sample has approximately 1.5 million distinct CDR3 sequences, roughly two fifths seen once. The sample consisted of blood. Every receptor here comes from a woman aged 18-29 years in good health.

This clonotype occurred many times. The rearrangement joins TRBV29-1 to TRBJ2-1; D remains ambiguous. V dropped 5 bases and J dropped 1 base, with 15 bases sitting between them. This CDR3 contains 15 residues. Germline-derived CDR1 and CDR2 are SQVTM and ANQGSEA. The chain's CDR3 is CSVLNDGVSYNEQFF. CDR3 sequence (DNA): TGCAGCGTTCTCAACGACGGAGTGTCCTACAATGAGCAGTTCTTC.

V and J are TRBV11-2 and TRBJ2-5; D uncertain. The DNA end lines up better with TRBJ2-4; the J call may be wrong. CDR1 SGHAT and CDR2 FQNNGV come from the germline V gene. The CDR3 extends over 13 amino acids. CDR3 sequence: CASSLVDGDIQYF. CDR3 in DNA: TGTGCCAGCAGCTTAGTAGACGGCGACATTCAGTACTTC.

This clonotype appeared once. This may come from a read error, since a much larger clone is one base off. The rearrangement uses TRBV29-1 and TRBJ2-3, with D hard to call. Germline assignment: CDR1 SQVTM and CDR2 ANQGSEA. CDR3 length equals 13 residues. The CDR3 spells CSVEPGAADTRYF. The CDR3 DNA is TGCAGCGTTGAACCCGGAGCAGCAGATACGCGGTATTTT.

Points on this clonotype: One end of the junction is discordant with germline, which a read error may explain. The chain links TRBV4-1 to TRBJ1-2, with D uncertain. The CDR3 consists of 15 residues. Germline values: CDR1 MGHRA, CDR2 YSYEKL. As DNA, the CDR3 is TGCGCCAGCAGCCAAGATAGAGGGCCCTTTGATGGCTACCCCTTC. It yields the protein CASSQDRGPFDGYPF.

V usage is TRBV6-5 and J usage is TRBJ2-4, with 7 positions matching TRBD1. Per the germline V gene, CDR1 is MNHEY and CDR2 is SVGAGI. This CDR3 comprises 14 residues. J gave up 13 bases and V 2 bases, and 11 bases lay outside the gene matches. In DNA form, the CDR3 reads TGTGCCAGCAGTTACGCCGAACAGGGGAAGGAGCAGTACTTC. It yields the protein CASSYAEQGKEQYF.

This clonotype was picked up a small number of times. The chain has TRBV19 and TRBJ2-1; no clear D gene. Looked up from germline, CDR1 is LNHDA and CDR2 is SQIVND (reference sequence). The V gene lost 3 bases and the J gene lost 8 bases, with 5 bases spanning the gap. This CDR3 has 11 residues. In nucleotides, the CDR3 is TGTGCCAGTAGTATCCTCCATGAGCAGTTCTTC. Residues: CASSILHEQFF.

Here the CDR3 reads CASSHLGGASTDTQYF. The CDR3 DNA reads TGTGCCAGCAGCCACCTCGGCGGGGCTAGCACAGATACGCAGTATTTT. This chain links TRBV7-9 with TRBJ2-3; tentatively, D is TRBD2 (6 bases). The CDR3 covers 16 residues. Germline CDR1 and CDR2: SEHNR and FQNEAQ (reference sequence). Trimming removed 5 bases at V and 0 bases at J, with 15 bases between.

The sample holds one count of this clonotype. This chain uses TRBV27 with TRBJ2-1; possible D gene TRBD1, 5 bases. Germline assignment: CDR1 MNHEY and CDR2 SMNVEV (reference sequence). Trimming took 3 bases from V and 6 from J, leaving 12 bases between them. The CDR3 has 14 amino acids. The CDR3 reads CASSFTAQGNEQFF. For the CDR3, the DNA is TGTGCCAGCAGTTTTACAGCCCAGGGCAATGAGCAGTTCTTC.

The rearrangement links TRBV24-1 to TRBJ2-1; 7 bases agree with TRBD2. Germline loops: CDR1 KGHDR, CDR2 SFDVKD. Trimming took 4 bases from V and 9 from J; bases not matched to a gene: 8. CDR3 length: 14 residues. DNA of the CDR3: TGTGCCACCAGTGAGACGGGAGGAATCAGTGAGCAGTTCTTC. As protein: CATSETGGISEQFF.

This clonotype was seen a handful of times. V and J are TRBV12-3 or TRBV12-4 and TRBJ2-2, with 12 bases that match TRBD2. The J segment lost 3 bases and the V segment lost 5 bases, leaving 7 bases of the junction unmatched. The CDR3 is 17 amino acids. The CDR3 bases are TGTGCCAGCAGTCGGCTAGCGGGGGGGCCTTACACCGGGGAGCTGTTTTTT. Protein product: CASSRLAGGPYTGELFF.

As regards this clonotype: The final CDR3 position lacks the conserved phenylalanine or tryptophan, pointing to a likely read error. V gene TRBV24-1 combines with J gene TRBJ2-3; D is unclear. Germline loops: CDR1 KGHDR, CDR2 SFDVKD. This CDR3 has 14 amino acids. With 3 bases removed from V and 2 bases from J, the gap between germline ends came to 8 bases. The CDR3: CATSDPQDTDTQYL. As DNA, the CDR3 is TGTGCCACCAGTGATCCTCAGGACACAGATACGCAGTATCTT.